Included here is one T cell receptor (beta chain) sequence, with context. The target antigen is unknown. This sample is drawn from a study of read filtering for tumor transcriptome and immune sequencing. Trimming cost V 2 bases and J 4 bases; bases outside gene matches: 8. Germline loops: CDR1 LGHDT, CDR2 YNNKEL (reference sequence). The CDR3 consists of 16 residues. The library was built from around 400 ng RNA with molecular barcoded adaptors for alpha/delta and beta/gamma chains. TCRdb processed the reads anew with MiXCR; each CDR3 protein has one entry. There are about 420 distinct CDR3 sequences in the sample; less than 85% occur only once, and roughly a third lies in the top ten. Findings and caveats of the study: Dropping single-read clonotypes raised IR-seq and RNA-seq shared-clonotype correlation. This fraction held mixed bone marrow immune cells after CD138-negative sorting.

The sequence derives from a donor at least 40 years old with multiple myeloma. This table probably holds off-target reads from a library built for another chain. The sequenced sample consisted of a population of CD138-negative cells sorted from bone marrow. The rearrangement uses TRBV3-1 and TRBJ2-3; 8 positions agree with TRBD2. In DNA, the CDR3 is TGTGCCAGCAGCCAAATGCCGACGGGAGGGGCAGATACGCAGTATTTT. This codes for CASSQMPTGGADTQYF.